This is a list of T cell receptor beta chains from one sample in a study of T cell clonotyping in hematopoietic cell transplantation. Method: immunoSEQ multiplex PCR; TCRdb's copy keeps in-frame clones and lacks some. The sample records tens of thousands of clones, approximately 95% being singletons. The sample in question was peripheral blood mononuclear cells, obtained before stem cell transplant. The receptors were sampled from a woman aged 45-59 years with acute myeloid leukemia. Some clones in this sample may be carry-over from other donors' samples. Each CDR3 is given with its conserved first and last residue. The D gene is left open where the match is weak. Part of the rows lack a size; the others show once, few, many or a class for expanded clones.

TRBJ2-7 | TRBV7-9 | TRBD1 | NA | TGTGCCAGCAGCACATCGGGACAGCACTACGAGCAGTACTTC | CASSTSGQHYEQYF
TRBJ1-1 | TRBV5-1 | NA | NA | TGCGCCAGCAGCTCCAGGGCCGCGGGTTTTAATGAAGCTTTCTTT | CASSSRAAGFNEAFF
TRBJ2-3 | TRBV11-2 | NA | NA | TGTGCCAGCAGCCCGATCACCAGGCGGGGGCTTGGAGATACGCAGTATTTT | CASSPITRRGLGDTQYF
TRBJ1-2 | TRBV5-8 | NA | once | TGTGCCAGCAGCTTGGGGCAGGGGAACTATGGCTACACCTTC | CASSLGQGNYGYTF
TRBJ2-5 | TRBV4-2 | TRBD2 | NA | TGTGCCAGCAGCCAAGAAAGTCTAGCGGGGGGGCGGGTGACCCAGTACTTC | CASSQESLAGGRVTQYF
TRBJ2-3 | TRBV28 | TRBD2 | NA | TGTGCCAGCAGTTTATACGCGACTAGCGTCGATACGCAGTATTTT | CASSLYATSVDTQYF
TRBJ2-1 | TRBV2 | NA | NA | TGTGCCAGCAGTGAATTCAAGCGGCAATACAATGAGCAGTTCTTC | CASSEFKRQYNEQFF
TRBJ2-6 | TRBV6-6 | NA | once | TGTGCCAGCAGAGGGACGGACTCTGGGGCCAACGTCCTGACTTTC | CASRGTDSGANVLTF
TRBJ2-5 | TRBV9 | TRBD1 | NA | TGTGCCAGCAGCGTCGGACAGGGGTATTTGGAGACCCAGTACTTC | CASSVGQGYLETQYF
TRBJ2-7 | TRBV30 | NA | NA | TGTGCCTGGAGTGGAGGGAATTCCTACGAGCAGTACTTC | CAWSGGNSYEQYF
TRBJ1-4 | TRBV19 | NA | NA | TGTGCCAGCAGACGGAGTAATGAAAAACTGTTTTTT | CASRRSNEKLFF
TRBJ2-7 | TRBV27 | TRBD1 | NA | TGTGCCAGCAGTCCCTTCCGGACAGGGCACAACAACGAGCAGTACTTC | CASSPFRTGHNNEQYF
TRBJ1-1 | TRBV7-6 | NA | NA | TGTGCCAGCAGTCCCTACGACACTGAAGCTTTCTTT | CASSPYDTEAFF
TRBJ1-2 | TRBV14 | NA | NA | TGTGCCAGCAGCCAAATGACAGCTAACTATGGCTACACCTTC | CASSQMTANYGYTF
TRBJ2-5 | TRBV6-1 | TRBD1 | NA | TGTGCCAGCAGGGACAGGGGGCTTGAAGAGACCCAGTACTTC | CASRDRGLEETQYF
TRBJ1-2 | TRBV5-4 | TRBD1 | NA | TGTGCCAGCAGCTTGGGAGGGGGCGGAAACTATGGCTACACCTTC | CASSLGGGGNYGYTF
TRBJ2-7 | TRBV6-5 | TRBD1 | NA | TGTGCCAGCAGTTCACCTCCGGGACAGGGTGCCTACGAGCAGTACTTC | CASSSPPGQGAYEQYF
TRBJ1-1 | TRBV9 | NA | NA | TGTGCCAGCAGACCGCTTCAGGAGCGCACTGAAGCTTTCTTT | CASRPLQERTEAFF
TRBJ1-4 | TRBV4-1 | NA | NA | TGCGCCAGCAGCCAAGCAGGCCAGGTTGAGAGGGAAAAACTGTTTTTT | CASSQAGQVEREKLFF
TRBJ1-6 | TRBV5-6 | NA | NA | TGTGCCACATCTAACACGGATCGCGGTTCACCCCTCCACTTT | CATSNTDRGSPLHF
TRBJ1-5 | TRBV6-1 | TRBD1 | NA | TGTGCCAGCATCCCCGACAGGGCCCATCAGCCCCAGCATTTT | CASIPDRAHQPQHF
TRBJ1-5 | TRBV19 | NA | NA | TGTGCCAGTAGTTGGGGGCCCGTGATGAGCAATCAGCCCCAGCATTTT | CASSWGPVMSNQPQHF
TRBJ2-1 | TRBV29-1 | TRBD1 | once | TGCAGCGTTGAGGGACAGGGAGAGCAGTCCTACAATGAGCAGTTCTTC | CSVEGQGEQSYNEQFF
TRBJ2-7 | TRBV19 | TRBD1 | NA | TGTGCCAGTAGTGCTGGACAGGGAAACGAGCAGTACTTC | CASSAGQGNEQYF
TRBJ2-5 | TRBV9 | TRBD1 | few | TGTGCCAGCAGTCCGGGACAGGGTGGGGAGACCCAGTACTTC | CASSPGQGGETQYF
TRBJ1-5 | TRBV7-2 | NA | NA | TGTGCCAGCAGCTTAGGACCCAGATTACGCAATCAGCCCCAGCATTTT | CASSLGPRLRNQPQHF
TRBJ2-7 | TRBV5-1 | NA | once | TGCGCCAGCAGCTTGCAGGTCTCCTCGGTACTCCCCTACGAGCAGTACTTC | CASSLQVSSVLPYEQYF
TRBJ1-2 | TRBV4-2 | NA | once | TGTGCCAGCAGCCAGAGGACAGATAACTATGGCTACACCTTC | CASSQRTDNYGYTF
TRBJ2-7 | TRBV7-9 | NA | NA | TGTGCCAGCGCCCCGTCCCCCTCCTATTACGAGCAGTACTTC | CASAPSPSYYEQYF
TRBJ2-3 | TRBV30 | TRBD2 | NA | TGTGCCTGGAGTGTAGGGCGGGGGAGCACAGATACGCAGTATTTT | CAWSVGRGSTDTQYF
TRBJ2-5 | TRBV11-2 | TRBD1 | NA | TGTGCCAGCGCCAGGGGGTTCCAAGAGACCCAGTACTTC | CASARGFQETQYF
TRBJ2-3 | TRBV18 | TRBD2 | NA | TGTGCCAGCTCACCACCGGGACTAAGGGAGCTTGATACGCAGTATTTT | CASSPPGLRELDTQYF
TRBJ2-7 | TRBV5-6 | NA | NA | TGTGCCAGCAGCTTCGGCCGGTTGATTTACGAGCAGTACTTC | CASSFGRLIYEQYF
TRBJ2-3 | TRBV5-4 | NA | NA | TGTGCCAGCAGCTTGGGGCGGCCTCAGACAGATACGCAGTATTTT | CASSLGRPQTDTQYF
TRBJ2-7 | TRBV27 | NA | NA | TGTGCCAGCAGGGGAAAGGGGGGCGGACTGAGGGAGCAGTACTTC | CASRGKGGGLREQYF
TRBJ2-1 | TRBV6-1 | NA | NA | TGTGCCAGCAGTGAATGGCGGGGAGCCTACAATGAGCAGTTCTTC | CASSEWRGAYNEQFF
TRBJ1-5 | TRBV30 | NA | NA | TGTGCCTGGAGCGTACTAGGAGGGGCTGATAATCAGCCCCAGCATTTT | CAWSVLGGADNQPQHF
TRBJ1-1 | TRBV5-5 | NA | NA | TGTGCCAGCAGCCTACTTGACACCACTGAAGCTTTCTTT | CASSLLDTTEAFF
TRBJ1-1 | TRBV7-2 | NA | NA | TGTGCCAGCAGCTTAGCGAAACAGGGCACTGAAGCTTTCTTT | CASSLAKQGTEAFF
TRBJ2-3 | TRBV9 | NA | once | TGTGCCAGCAGCTTCGGACTAGAGGGGGACCGCGATACGCAGTATTTT | CASSFGLEGDRDTQYF
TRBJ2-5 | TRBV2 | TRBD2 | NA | TGTGCCAGCAGTTCCCTAGCGGGAGGGGAGACCCAGTACTTC | CASSSLAGGETQYF
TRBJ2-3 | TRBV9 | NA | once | TGTGCCAGCACCGATACGGGGTTTGATACGCAGTATTTT | CASTDTGFDTQYF
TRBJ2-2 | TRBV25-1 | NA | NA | TGTGCCAGCAGTGACAGGGTAAAGAGCGGGGAGCTGTTTTTT | CASSDRVKSGELFF
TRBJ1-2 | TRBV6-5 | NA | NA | TGTGCCAGCAGTTACGGGTATCGAGAATATGGCTACACCTTC | CASSYGYREYGYTF
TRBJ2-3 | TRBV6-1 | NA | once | TGTGCCAGCAACTCGGCTAGCACAGATACGCAGTATTTT | CASNSASTDTQYF
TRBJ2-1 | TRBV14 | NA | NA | TGTGCCAGCAAAGAGCGGACCCGCTCCTTCGAGCAGTTCTTC | CASKERTRSFEQFF
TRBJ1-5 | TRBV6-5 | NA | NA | TGTGCCAGCAGTTATTCGGCGAGCAATCAGCCCCAGCATTTT | CASSYSASNQPQHF
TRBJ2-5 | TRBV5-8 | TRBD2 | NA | TGTGCCAGCAGCTTAGGATTTGTGACTAGCGGGAGAGTTCAAGAGACCCAGTACTTC | CASSLGFVTSGRVQETQYF
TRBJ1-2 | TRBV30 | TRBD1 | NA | TGTGCCCGATCAACATCGGATATCGGACAGGGCTATGGCTACACCTTC | CARSTSDIGQGYGYTF
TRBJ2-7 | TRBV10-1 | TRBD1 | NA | TGCGCCAGCTCCTGGACAGGGGGCTTTGAGCAGTACTTC | CASSWTGGFEQYF
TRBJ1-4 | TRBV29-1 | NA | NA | TGCAGCGTTGAAGAGGGAATGGCAGGCCTAAAACTGTTTTTT | CSVEEGMAGLKLFF
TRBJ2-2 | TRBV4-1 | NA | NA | TGCGCCAGCAGCCACAACCTAGGCCGGGACGCAGATCGGAAGCTGTTTTTT | CASSHNLGRDADRKLFF
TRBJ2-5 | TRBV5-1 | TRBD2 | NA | TGCGCCAGCAGCCTCGGGACTAGCGGTAAAGAGACCCAGTACTTC | CASSLGTSGKETQYF
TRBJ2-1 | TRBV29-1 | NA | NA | TGCAGCGTCCGAACGACTCTCGAGCAGTTCTTC | CSVRTTLEQFF
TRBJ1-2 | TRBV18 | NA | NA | TGTGCCAGCTCACCACCAACCGACCGTGGGTATGGCTACACCTTC | CASSPPTDRGYGYTF